These T cell receptor beta chains were read from a single sample in a study of CXCR3-negative and CXCR3-positive naive CD8 T cells. TCRdb reanalyzed the 5' RACE reads and collapses them to one entry per CDR3 protein, without DNA. The repertoire shows about 120,000 distinct CDR3 sequences; the top ten hold 0.29%. The specimen sequenced was naive CXCR3- CD8+ T cells from blood. These receptors originate from a human donor in good health. Some clones in this sample may be carry-over from other donors' samples. Both conserved end residues are part of each CDR3.

CDR3aa	v_gene	len	j_gene
CASSIRGLFTEAFF	TRBV27	14	TRBJ1-1
CATSDFGTGREQFF	TRBV24-1	14	TRBJ2-1
CASSYGTGWYEQYF	TRBV6-2/TRBV6-3	14	TRBJ2-7
CASSQDTTGGKNTEAFF	TRBV4-2	17	TRBJ1-1
CASSLGAGGQSGRFF	TRBV7-9	15	TRBJ2-1
CASSVGAGASTDTQYF	TRBV9	16	TRBJ2-3
CSARGFGGDYQETQYF	TRBV20-1	16	TRBJ2-5
CASSLGITSGKRGQFF	TRBV12-3/TRBV12-4	16	TRBJ2-1
CASSSRDPRETQYF	TRBV28	14	TRBJ2-5
CASSLGQGFVNEQFF	TRBV7-2	15	TRBJ2-1
CASSQDRDRRAETQYF	TRBV6-2/TRBV6-3	16	TRBJ2-5
CASSLEGLAEQETQYF	TRBV7-9	16	TRBJ2-5
CASRDVLDTQYF	TRBV12-5	12	TRBJ2-3
CASSIGLAGGDIYNEQFF	TRBV27	18	TRBJ2-1
CASSALYNEQFF	TRBV27	12	TRBJ2-1
CASSLEVFQETQYF	TRBV7-9	14	TRBJ2-5
CASSPVGGQGHNEQFF	TRBV28	16	TRBJ2-1
CSASSSASGVTETQYF	TRBV20-1	16	TRBJ2-5
CSASGTAFSGEIQYF	TRBV29-1	15	TRBJ2-5
CASSASLDRASTDTQYF	TRBV21-1	17	TRBJ2-3
CASSLDREQYF	TRBV11-2	11	TRBJ2-7
CASSLGQGLTNTGELFF	TRBV6-2/TRBV6-3	17	TRBJ2-2
CASSWNREALGLAGAVGDEQYF	TRBV25-1	22	TRBJ2-7
CASSLAQSSYNEQFF	TRBV13	15	TRBJ2-1
CASSLTGTGYTDTQYF	TRBV7-2	16	TRBJ2-3
CATWDGAYEQYF	TRBV7-9	12	TRBJ2-7
CASSVEVAGDSYNEQFF	TRBV9	17	TRBJ2-1
CATSRGVGLDTEAFF	TRBV15	15	TRBJ1-1
CAWSVGQGAAETQYF	TRBV30	15	TRBJ2-5
CASRDRMWSVNTEAFF	TRBV6-1	16	TRBJ1-1
CASSLGTTEQYF	TRBV28	12	TRBJ2-7
CASSLGLVGQYF	TRBV5-5	12	TRBJ2-7
CASSLWDNQPQHF	TRBV12-3/TRBV12-4	13	TRBJ1-5
CASSHMGRGRTEAFF	TRBV4-1	15	TRBJ1-1
CASSGGLAGVYEQYF	TRBV10-1	15	TRBJ2-7
CASSQDIGPADTQYF	TRBV4-1	15	TRBJ2-3
CASSPGFWEQYF	TRBV7-9	12	TRBJ2-7
CASSLTYAPYEQYF	TRBV7-9	14	TRBJ2-7
CASSPTGQKYQETQYF	TRBV28	16	TRBJ2-5
CATAGGINNEQFF	TRBV12-3/TRBV12-4	13	TRBJ2-1
CASSYRTGTRAYNEQFF	TRBV5-1	17	TRBJ2-1
CATSEREVGTDTQYF	TRBV24-1	15	TRBJ2-3
CASSEPGRESSYEQYF	TRBV2	16	TRBJ2-7
CSVEEIEGNYGYTF	TRBV29-1	14	TRBJ1-2
CSASGYPGGESIADTQYF	TRBV20-1	18	TRBJ2-3
CASSDGQGVYNEQFF	TRBV7-8	15	TRBJ2-1
CASSLDWGSSYEQYF	TRBV5-1	15	TRBJ2-7